Sequencing of this T cell receptor (beta chain) was carried out in a study of Ad26.COV2.S vaccination and SARS-CoV-2 variants. General study findings and limits: Vaccine recipients had higher spike-specific TCR breadth than placebo recipients. Vaccine and placebo groups showed comparable non-spike TCR breadth.

Data came from immunoSEQ multiplex PCR; TCRdb stores just in-frame clones and leaves some out. This table holds roughly 140,000 clones, 86% found once. Of note for this clone: Its antigen is unidentified.

This CDR3 region has 15 residues. CDR1 is LGHNA and CDR2 is YSLEER in the germline V gene. V dropped 1 base and J dropped 8 bases, with 17 bases sitting between them. The material was peripheral blood, obtained after recovery from COVID-19. The J gene is TRBJ1-1, the V gene TRBV4-3; TRBD1 is a possible D gene (6 bases). This clonotype was sampled from a human donor who had recovered from COVID-19. The CDR3 sequence: CASSQVGQVLREAFF. The CDR3 DNA sequence: TGCGCCAGCAGCCAAGTGGGACAAGTTTTAAGAGAAGCTTTCTTT.